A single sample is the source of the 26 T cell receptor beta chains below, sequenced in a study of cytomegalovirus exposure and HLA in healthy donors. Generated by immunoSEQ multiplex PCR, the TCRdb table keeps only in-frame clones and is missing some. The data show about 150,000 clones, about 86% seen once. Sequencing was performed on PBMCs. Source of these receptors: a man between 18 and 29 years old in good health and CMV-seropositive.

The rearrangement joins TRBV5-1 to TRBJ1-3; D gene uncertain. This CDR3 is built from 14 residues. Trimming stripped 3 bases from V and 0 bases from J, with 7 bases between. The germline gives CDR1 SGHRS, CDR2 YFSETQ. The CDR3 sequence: CASSWGGSGNTIYF. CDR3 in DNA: TGCGCCAGCAGCTGGGGAGGCTCTGGAAACACCATATATTTT.

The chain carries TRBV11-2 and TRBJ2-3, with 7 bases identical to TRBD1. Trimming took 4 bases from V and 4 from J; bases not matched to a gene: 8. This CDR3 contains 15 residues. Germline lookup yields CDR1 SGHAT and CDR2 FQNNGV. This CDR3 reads CASSSYRGKPDTQYF. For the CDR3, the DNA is TGTGCCAGCAGCTCTTACAGGGGTAAACCAGATACGCAGTATTTT.

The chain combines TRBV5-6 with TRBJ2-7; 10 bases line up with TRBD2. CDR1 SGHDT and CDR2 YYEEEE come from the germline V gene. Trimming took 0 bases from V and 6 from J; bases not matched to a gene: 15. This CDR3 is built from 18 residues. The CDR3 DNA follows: TGTGCCAGCAGCTTGGGACGGGGGTCTAGCGGGAGAAGGGGCGAGCAGTACTTC. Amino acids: CASSLGRGSSGRRGEQYF.

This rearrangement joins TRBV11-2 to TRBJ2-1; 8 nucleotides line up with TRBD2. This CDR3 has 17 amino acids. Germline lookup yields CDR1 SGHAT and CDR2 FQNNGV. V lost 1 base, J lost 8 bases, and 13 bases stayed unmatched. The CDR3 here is CASSLGNLDGRAYEQFF. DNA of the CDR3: TGTGCCAGCAGCTTAGGGAACTTAGACGGGAGGGCATATGAGCAGTTCTTC.

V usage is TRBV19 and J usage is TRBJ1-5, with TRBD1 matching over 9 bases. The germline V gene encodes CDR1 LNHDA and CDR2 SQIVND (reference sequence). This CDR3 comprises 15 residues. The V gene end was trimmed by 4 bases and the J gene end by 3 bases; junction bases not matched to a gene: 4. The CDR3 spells CASSTDRGSNQPQHF. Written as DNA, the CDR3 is TGTGCCAGTAGTACGGACAGGGGATCCAATCAGCCCCAGCATTTT.

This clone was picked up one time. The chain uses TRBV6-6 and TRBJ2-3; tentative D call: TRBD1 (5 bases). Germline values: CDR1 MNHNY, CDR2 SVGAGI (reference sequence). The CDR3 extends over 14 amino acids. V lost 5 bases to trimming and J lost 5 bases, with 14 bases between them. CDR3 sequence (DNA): TGTGCCAGCAGTCCTCGAACCCAGGGAGATACGCAGTATTTT. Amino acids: CASSPRTQGDTQYF.

The CDR3 is CATSRTQAANTGELFF. In nucleotides, the CDR3 is TGTGCCACCAGCAGGACGCAGGCCGCGAACACCGGGGAGCTGTTTTTT. The genes are TRBV15 and TRBJ2-2; no clear D. Trimming took 3 bases from V and 0 from J, leaving 11 bases between them. The CDR3 totals 16 residues. Germline V gene data show CDR1 as LNHNV and CDR2 as YYDKDF (reference sequence). The entire variable domain, with the rest obtained from reference TRBV15 and TRBJ2-2, is as follows: DAMVIQNPRYQVTQFGKPVTLSCSQTLNHNVMYWYQQKSSQAPKLLFHYYDKDFNNEADTPDNFQSRRPNTSFCFLDIRSPGLGDTAMYLCATSRTQAANTGELFFGEGSRLTVL.

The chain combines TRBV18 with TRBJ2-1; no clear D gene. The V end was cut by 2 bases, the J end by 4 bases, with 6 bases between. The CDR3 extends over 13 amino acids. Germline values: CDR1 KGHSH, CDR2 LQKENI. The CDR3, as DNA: TGTGCCAGCTCACCAAACTTGTACAATGAGCAGTTCTTC. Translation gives CASSPNLYNEQFF. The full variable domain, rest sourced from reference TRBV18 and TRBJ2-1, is NAGVMQNPRHLVRRRGQEARLRCSPMKGHSHVYWYRQLPEEGLKFMVYLQKENIIDESGMPKERFSAEFPKEGPSILRIQQVVRGDSAAYFCASSPNLYNEQFFGPGTRLTVL.

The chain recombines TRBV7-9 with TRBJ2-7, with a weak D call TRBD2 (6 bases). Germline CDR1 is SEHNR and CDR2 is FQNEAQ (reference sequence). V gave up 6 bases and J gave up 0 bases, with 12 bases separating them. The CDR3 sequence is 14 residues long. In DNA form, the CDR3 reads TGTGCCAGCAGACCCGGGAGCCCCTCCTACGAGCAGTACTTC. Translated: CASRPGSPSYEQYF.

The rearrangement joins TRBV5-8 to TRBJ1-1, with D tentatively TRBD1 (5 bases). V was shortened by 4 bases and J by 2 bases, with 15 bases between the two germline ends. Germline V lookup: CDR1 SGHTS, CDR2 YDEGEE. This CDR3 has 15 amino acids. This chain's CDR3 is CASSPTGGPNTEAFF. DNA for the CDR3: TGTGCCAGCAGCCCGACCGGGGGTCCTAACACTGAAGCTTTCTTT.

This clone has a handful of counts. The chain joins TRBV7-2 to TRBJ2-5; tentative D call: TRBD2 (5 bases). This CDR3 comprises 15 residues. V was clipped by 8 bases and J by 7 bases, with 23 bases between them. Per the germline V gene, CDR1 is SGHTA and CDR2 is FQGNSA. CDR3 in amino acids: CASAERVRAGGTQYF. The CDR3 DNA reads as TGTGCCAGCGCTGAGAGGGTCCGTGCCGGCGGGACCCAGTACTTC.

In nucleotides, the CDR3 is TGTGCCAGCAGCCTCAGGAACGAGCAGTACTTC. Amino acid sequence: CASSLRNEQYF. This chain joins TRBV7-9 and TRBJ2-7; D not resolved. The germline V and J ends were trimmed by 5 bases and 5 bases, with 7 bases remaining between them. From germline, CDR1 is SEHNR and CDR2 FQNEAQ (reference sequence). The CDR3 sequence is 11 residues long.

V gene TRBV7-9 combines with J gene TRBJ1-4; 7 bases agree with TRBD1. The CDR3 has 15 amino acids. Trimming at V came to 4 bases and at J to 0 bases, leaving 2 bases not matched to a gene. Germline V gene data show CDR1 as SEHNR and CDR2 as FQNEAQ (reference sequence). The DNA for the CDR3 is TGTGCCAGCAGCTCAGACAGGGCAACTAATGAAAAACTGTTTTTT. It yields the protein CASSSDRATNEKLFF. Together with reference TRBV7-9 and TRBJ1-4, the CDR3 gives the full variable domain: DTGVSQNPRHKITKRGQNVTFRCDPISEHNRLYWYRQTLGQGPEFLTYFQNEAQLEKSRLLSDRFSAERPKGSFSTLEIQRTEQGDSAMYLCASSSDRATNEKLFFGSGTQLSVL.

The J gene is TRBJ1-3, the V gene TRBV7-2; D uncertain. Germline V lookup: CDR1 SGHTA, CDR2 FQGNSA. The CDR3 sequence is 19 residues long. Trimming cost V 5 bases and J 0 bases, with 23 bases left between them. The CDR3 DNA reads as TGTGCCAGCAGCCAAGTTGTATTGGGCAGGAGGAGCTCTGGAAACACCATATATTTT. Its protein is CASSQVVLGRRSSGNTIYF.

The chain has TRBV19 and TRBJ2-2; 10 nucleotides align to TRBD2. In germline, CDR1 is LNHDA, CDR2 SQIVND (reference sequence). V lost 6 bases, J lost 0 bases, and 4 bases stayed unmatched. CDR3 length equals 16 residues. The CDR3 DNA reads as TGTGCCAGTAGAGGCGGACTAGCGGCGAACACCGGGGAGCTGTTTTTT. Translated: CASRGGLAANTGELFF.

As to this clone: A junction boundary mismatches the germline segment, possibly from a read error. The CDR3: CASSLGPTGQGNGQFF. As DNA, the CDR3 is TGCGCCAGCAGCTTGGGGCCGACAGGCCAGGGCAATGGGCAGTTCTTC. This chain joins TRBV5-1 and TRBJ2-1, with a tentative D call TRBD1 (6 bases). The CDR3 runs to 16 residues. Germline CDR1 is SGHRS and CDR2 is YFSETQ. Filled out from reference TRBV5-1 and TRBJ2-1, the complete variable domain reads KAGVTQTPRYLIKTRGQQVTLSCSPISGHRSVSWYQQTPGQGLQFLFEYFSETQRNKGNFPGRFSGRQFSNSRSEMNVSTLELGDSALYLCASSLGPTGQGNGQFFGPGTRLTVL.

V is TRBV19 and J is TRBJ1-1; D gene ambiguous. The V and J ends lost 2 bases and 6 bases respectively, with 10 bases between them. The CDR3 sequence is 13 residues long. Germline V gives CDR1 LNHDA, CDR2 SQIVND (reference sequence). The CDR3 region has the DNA TGTGCCAGTAGTATAACGGCCCGGGCTGAAGCTTTCTTT. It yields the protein CASSITARAEAFF. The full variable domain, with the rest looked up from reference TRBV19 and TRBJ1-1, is DGGITQSPKYLFRKEGQNVTLSCEQNLNHDAMYWYRQDPGQGLRLIYYSQIVNDFQKGDIAEGYSVSREKKESFPLTVTSAQKNPTAFYLCASSITARAEAFFGQGTRLTVV.

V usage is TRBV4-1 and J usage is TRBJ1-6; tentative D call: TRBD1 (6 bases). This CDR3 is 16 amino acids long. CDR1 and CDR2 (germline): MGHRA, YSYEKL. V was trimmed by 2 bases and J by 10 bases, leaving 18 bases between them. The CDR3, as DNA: TGCGCCAGCAGCCAAACAGGGAACCCTTCGGGGTCACCCCTCCACTTT. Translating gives CASSQTGNPSGSPLHF.

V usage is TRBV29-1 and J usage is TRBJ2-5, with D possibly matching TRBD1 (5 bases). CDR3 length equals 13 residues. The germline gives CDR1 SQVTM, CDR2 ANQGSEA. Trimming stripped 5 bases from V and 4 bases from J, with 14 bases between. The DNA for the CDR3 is TGCAGCGTTTCAGGGCAAGTAGGAGAGACCCAGTACTTC. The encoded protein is CSVSGQVGETQYF.

CDR3 bases: TGCAGTGCTAGAGACCCAGGGGTCCAGTACTTC. This translates into CSARDPGVQYF. The V gene is TRBV20-1, the J gene TRBJ2-5, with TRBD1 as a possible D gene (6 bases). V gave up 0 bases and J gave up 10 bases, with 9 bases separating them. Germline V gene sequence: CDR1 DFQATT, CDR2 SNEGSKA (reference sequence). The CDR3 extends over 11 amino acids.

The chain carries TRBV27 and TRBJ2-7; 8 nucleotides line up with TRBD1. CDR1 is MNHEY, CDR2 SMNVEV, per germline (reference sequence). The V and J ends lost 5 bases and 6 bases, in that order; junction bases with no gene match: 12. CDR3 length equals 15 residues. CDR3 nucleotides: TGTGCCAGCAGTCCAGGACAGGGATTTGGCCGCGAGCAGTACTTC. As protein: CASSPGQGFGREQYF.

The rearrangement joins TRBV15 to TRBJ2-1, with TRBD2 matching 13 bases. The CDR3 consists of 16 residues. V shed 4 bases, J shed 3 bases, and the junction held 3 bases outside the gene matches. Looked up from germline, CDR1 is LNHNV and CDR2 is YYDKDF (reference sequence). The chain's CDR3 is CATSIRLAGGYNEQFF. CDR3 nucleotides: TGTGCCACCAGCATCAGACTAGCGGGGGGCTACAATGAGCAGTTCTTC.

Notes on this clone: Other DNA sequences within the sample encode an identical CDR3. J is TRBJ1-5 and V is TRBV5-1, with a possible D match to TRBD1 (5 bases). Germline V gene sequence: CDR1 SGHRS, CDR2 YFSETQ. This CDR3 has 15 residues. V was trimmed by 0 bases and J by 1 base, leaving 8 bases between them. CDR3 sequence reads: CASSLVSGSNQPQHF. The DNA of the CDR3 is TGCGCCAGCAGCTTGGTCTCAGGGAGCAATCAGCCCCAGCATTTT. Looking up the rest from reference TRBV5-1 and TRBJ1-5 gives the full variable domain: KAGVTQTPRYLIKTRGQQVTLSCSPISGHRSVSWYQQTPGQGLQFLFEYFSETQRNKGNFPGRFSGRQFSNSRSEMNVSTLELGDSALYLCASSLVSGSNQPQHFGDGTRLSIL.

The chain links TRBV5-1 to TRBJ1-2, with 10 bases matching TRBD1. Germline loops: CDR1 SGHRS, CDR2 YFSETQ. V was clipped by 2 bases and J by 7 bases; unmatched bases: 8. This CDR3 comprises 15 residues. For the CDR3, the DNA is TGCGCCAGCAGCTTACCCCGGGACAGGGGAAGTGGCTACACCTTC. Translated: CASSLPRDRGSGYTF.

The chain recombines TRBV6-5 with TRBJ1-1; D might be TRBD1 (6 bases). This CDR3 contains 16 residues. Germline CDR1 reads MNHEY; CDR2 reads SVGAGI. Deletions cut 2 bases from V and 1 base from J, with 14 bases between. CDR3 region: CASSYTPGGGNTEAFF. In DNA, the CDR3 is TGTGCCAGCAGTTACACCCCTGGGGGCGGGAACACTGAAGCTTTCTTT.

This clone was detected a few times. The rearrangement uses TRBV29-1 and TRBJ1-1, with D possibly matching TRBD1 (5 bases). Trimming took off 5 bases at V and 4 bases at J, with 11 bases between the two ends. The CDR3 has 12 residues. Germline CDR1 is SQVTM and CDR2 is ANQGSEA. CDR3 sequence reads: CSVKVGGTEAFF. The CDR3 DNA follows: TGCAGCGTTAAAGTCGGGGGCACTGAAGCTTTCTTT.